The 7 T cell receptor beta chains below all came from one sample that was sequenced in a study of T cell responses to AZD1222 COVID-19 vaccine. Clones were sequenced by immunoSEQ multiplex PCR, and TCRdb holds only the in-frame ones, with some missing. The profile shows around 18,000 clones, around 81% of them singletons. Here the sequenced sample was peripheral blood, taken 28 days after the second AZD1222 dose. The receptors shown here come from an adult who received the AZD1222 COVID-19 vaccine.

V and J are TRBV5-6 and TRBJ2-2, with D uncertain. The germline CDR1 and CDR2 sequences are SGHDT and YYEEEE. This CDR3 is built from 16 residues. The V gene lost 2 bases and the J gene lost 1 base, with 12 bases spanning the gap. CDR3 in DNA: TGTGCCAGCAGCTTTCTCGGTGGCGGGAACACCGGGGAGCTGTTTTTT. Amino acid sequence: CASSFLGGGNTGELFF.

The gene calls are TRBV10-3 and TRBJ1-1; D not certain. In germline, CDR1 is ENHRY, CDR2 SYGVKD. This CDR3 contains 13 residues. The V gene lost 2 bases and the J gene lost 7 bases, with 11 bases spanning the gap. The chain's CDR3 is CAISEGPPNEAFF. The CDR3 DNA is TGTGCCATCAGTGAGGGGCCCCCTAATGAAGCTTTCTTT.

This rearrangement joins TRBV6-5 to TRBJ2-7; 7 bases map to TRBD1. This CDR3 contains 14 residues. The junction had 6 bases not matched to a gene; V was cut back by 7 bases and J by 0 bases. Germline loops: CDR1 MNHEY, CDR2 SVGAGI. The chain's CDR3 is CASKGQWNSYEQYF. CDR3 DNA sequence: TGTGCCAGCAAGGGACAGTGGAACTCCTACGAGCAGTACTTC.

The table lists this clone with a count of one. This chain connects TRBV4-3 to TRBJ1-2; D is uncertain. The CDR3 totals 14 residues. V was pared by 1 base and J by 7 bases, with 13 bases between. The germline CDR1 and CDR2 sequences are LGHNA and YSLEER. CDR3 loop: CASSQARGNRGYTF. In nucleotides, the CDR3 is TGCGCCAGCAGCCAAGCTCGGGGAAATCGTGGCTACACCTTC.

This sequence joins TRBV6-5 and TRBJ2-5, with 8 bases that match TRBD2. Trimming took 4 bases from V and 5 from J; bases not matched to a gene: 9. The CDR3 covers 15 residues. CDR1 MNHEY and CDR2 SVGAGI come from the germline V gene. In DNA form, the CDR3 reads TGTGCCAGCAGTTCCACCGCGGGAGGCAGGGAGACCCAGTACTTC. It codes for CASSSTAGGRETQYF.

The rearrangement uses TRBV29-1 and TRBJ1-2; 7 bases align to TRBD1. The CDR3 sequence is 16 residues long. Germline V gene lookup returns CDR1 SQVTM and CDR2 ANQGSEA. V trimming: 5 bases; J trimming: 4 bases; junction bases outside the gene matches: 16. The CDR3 DNA sequence: TGCAGCGTTCTGTCTTCAGGGGGGGTGTACGGCTATGGCTACACCTTC. As protein: CSVLSSGGVYGYGYTF.

CDR3 residues: CASSLGGEQYF. The CDR3 DNA follows: TGTGCCAGCAGCTTGGGGGGGGAGCAGTACTTC. The V and J genes are TRBV5-4 and TRBJ2-7; D is perhaps TRBD1 or TRBD2 (5 bases each). Looked up from germline, CDR1 is SGHNT and CDR2 is YYREEE (reference sequence). The CDR3 extends over 11 amino acids. Trimming took 0 bases from V and 7 from J, leaving 5 bases between them. Complete variable domain (other parts from reference TRBV5-4 and TRBJ2-7): ETGVTQSPTHLIKTRGQQVTLRCSSQSGHNTVSWYQQALGQGPQFIFQYYREEENGRGNFPPRFSGLQFPNYSSELNVNALELDDSALYLCASSLGGEQYFGPGTRLTVT.